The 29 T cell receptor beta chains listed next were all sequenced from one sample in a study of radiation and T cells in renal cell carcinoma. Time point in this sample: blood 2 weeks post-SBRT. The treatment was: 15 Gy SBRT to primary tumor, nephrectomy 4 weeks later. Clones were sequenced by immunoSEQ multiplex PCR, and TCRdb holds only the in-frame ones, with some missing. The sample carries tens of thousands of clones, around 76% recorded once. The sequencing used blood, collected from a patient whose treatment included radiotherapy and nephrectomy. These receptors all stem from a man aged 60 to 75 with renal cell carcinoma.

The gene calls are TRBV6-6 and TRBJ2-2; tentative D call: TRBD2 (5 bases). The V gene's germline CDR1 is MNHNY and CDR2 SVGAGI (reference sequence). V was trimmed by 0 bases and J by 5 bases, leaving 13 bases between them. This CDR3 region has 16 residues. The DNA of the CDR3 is TGTGCCAGCAGTTACTCGCGGGCTAGTGGAACCGGGGAGCTGTTTTTT. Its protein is CASSYSRASGTGELFF.

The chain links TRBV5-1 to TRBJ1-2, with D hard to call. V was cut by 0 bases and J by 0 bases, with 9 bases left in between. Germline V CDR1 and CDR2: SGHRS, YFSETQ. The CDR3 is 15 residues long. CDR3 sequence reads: CASSLGQISNYGYTF. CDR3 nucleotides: TGCGCCAGCAGCTTGGGGCAGATCTCTAACTATGGCTACACCTTC.

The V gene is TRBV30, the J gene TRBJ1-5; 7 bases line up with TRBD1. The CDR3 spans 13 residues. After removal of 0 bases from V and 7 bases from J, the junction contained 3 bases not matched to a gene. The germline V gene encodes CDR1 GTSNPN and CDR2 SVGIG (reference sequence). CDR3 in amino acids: CAWSVGRGQPQHF. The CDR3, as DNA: TGTGCCTGGAGTGTGGGCAGGGGGCAGCCCCAGCATTTT.

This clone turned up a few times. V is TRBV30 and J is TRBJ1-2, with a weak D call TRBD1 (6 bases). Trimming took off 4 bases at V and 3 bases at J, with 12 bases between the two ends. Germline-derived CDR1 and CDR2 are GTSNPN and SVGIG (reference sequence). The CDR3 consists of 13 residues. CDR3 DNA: TGTGCCTGGAATCAGGGGTCCTACTATGGCTACACCTTC. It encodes CAWNQGSYYGYTF.

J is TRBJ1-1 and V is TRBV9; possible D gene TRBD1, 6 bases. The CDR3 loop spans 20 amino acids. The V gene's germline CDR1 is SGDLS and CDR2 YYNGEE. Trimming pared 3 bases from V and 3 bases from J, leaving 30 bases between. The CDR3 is CASSASLRGNRDGTDTEAFF. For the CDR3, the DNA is TGTGCCAGCAGCGCAAGTCTCCGGGGTAACAGGGACGGTACGGACACTGAAGCTTTCTTT.

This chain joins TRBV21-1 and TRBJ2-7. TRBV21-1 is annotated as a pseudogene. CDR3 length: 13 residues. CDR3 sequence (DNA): TGTGCCAGCACCAAGATGGGTTCCTACGAGCAGTACGTC. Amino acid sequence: CASTKMGSYEQYV.

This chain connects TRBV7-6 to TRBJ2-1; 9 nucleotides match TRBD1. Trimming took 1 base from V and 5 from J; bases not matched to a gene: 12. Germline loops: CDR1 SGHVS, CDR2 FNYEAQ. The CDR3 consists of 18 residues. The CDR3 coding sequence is TGTGCCAGCAGCTTAGAACAGGGGGCCCCTAAGTCTCACAATGAGCAGTTCTTC. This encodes CASSLEQGAPKSHNEQFF.

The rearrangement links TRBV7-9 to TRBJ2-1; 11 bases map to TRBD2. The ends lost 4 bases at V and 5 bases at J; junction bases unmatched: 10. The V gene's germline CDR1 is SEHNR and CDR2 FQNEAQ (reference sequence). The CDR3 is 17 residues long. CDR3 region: CASSSAVGLAEDNEQFF. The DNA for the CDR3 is TGTGCCAGCAGCTCGGCCGTGGGACTAGCGGAAGACAATGAGCAGTTCTTC.

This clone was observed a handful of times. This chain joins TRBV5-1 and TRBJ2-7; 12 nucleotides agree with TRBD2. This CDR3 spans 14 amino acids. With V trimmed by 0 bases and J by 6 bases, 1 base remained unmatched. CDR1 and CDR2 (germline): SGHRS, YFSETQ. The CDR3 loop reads CASSLGTSGAEQYF. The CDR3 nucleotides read TGCGCCAGCAGCTTGGGGACTAGCGGGGCCGAGCAGTACTTC.

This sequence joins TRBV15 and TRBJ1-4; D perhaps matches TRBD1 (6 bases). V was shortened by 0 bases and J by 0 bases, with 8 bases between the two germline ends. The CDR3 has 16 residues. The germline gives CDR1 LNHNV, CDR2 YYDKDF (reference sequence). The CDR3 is CATSRDRTATNEKLFF. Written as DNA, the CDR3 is TGTGCCACCAGCAGAGATAGGACAGCAACTAATGAAAAACTGTTTTTT.

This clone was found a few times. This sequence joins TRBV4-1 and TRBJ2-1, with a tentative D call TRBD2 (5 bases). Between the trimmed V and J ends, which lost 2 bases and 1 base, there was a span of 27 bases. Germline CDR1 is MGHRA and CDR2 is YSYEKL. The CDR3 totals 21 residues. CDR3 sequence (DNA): TGCGCCAGCAGCCAAAGTCTTGGTGAAGTTAGCCGACGGGGATCCTACAATGAGCAGTTCTTC. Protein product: CASSQSLGEVSRRGSYNEQFF.

DNA for the CDR3: TGCGCCAGCAGAGACCCACAGGGTGAGCAGTTCTTC. It codes for CASRDPQGEQFF. The rearrangement joins TRBV10-1 to TRBJ2-1; possible D gene TRBD1, 6 bases. Trimming removed 6 bases at V and 9 bases at J, with 12 bases between. The CDR3 spans 12 residues. CDR1 WNHNN and CDR2 SYGVQD come from the germline V gene (reference sequence).

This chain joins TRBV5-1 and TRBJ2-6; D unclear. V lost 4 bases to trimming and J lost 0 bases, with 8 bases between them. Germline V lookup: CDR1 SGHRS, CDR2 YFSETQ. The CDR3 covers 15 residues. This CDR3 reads CASSLGDSGANVLTF. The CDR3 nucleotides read TGCGCCAGCAGCCTTGGGGACTCTGGGGCCAACGTCCTGACTTTC.

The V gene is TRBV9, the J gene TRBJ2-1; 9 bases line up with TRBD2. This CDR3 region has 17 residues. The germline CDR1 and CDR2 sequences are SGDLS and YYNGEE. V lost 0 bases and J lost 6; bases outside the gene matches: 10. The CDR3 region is CASSVAGSGSNINEQFF. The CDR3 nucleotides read TGTGCCAGCAGCGTAGCGGGTAGCGGGAGTAACATCAATGAGCAGTTCTTC.

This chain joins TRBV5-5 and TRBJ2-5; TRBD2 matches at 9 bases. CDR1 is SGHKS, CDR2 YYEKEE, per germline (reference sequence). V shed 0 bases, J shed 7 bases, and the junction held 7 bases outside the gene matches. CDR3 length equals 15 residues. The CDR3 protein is CASSLAVLAGGTQYF. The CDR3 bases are TGTGCCAGCAGCTTGGCGGTACTAGCGGGCGGGACCCAGTACTTC.

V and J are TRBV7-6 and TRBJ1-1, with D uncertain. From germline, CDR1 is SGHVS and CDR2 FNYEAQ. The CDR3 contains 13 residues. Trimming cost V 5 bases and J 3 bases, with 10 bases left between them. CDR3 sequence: CASSPTGDTEAFF. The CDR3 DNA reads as TGTGCCAGCAGCCCAACTGGGGACACTGAAGCTTTCTTT.

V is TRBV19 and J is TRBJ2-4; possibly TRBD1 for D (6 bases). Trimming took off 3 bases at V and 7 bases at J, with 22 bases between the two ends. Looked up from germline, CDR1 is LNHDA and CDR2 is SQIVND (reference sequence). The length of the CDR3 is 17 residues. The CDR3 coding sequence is TGTGCCAGTAGTATTGTGTATCAGGGGAAGGTTCCGAACATTCAGTACTTC. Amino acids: CASSIVYQGKVPNIQYF.

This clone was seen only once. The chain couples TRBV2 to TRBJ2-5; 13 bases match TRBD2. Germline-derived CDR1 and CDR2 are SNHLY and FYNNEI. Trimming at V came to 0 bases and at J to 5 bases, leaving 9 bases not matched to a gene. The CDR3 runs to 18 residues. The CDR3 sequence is CASSEALPLAGGMETQYF. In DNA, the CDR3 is TGTGCCAGCAGTGAAGCGCTTCCACTAGCGGGGGGGATGGAGACCCAGTACTTC.

CDR3 residues: CASGSNPDSYNTEAFF. In nucleotides, the CDR3 is TGTGCTAGTGGTTCCAACCCGGACAGCTATAACACTGAAGCTTTCTTT. This rearrangement joins TRBV12-5 to TRBJ1-1, with TRBD1 as a possible D gene (6 bases). The germline V and J ends were trimmed by 4 bases and 2 bases, with 17 bases remaining between them. The CDR3 is 16 amino acids. Germline V gene data show CDR1 as LGHNT and CDR2 as FRNRAP.

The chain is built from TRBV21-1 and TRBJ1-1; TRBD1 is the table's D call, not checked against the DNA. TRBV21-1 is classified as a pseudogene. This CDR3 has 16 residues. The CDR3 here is CASSRGGRRVNTEAFF. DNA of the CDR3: TGTGCCAGCAGCAGAGGGGGAAGGAGAGTGAACACTGAAGCTTTCTTT.

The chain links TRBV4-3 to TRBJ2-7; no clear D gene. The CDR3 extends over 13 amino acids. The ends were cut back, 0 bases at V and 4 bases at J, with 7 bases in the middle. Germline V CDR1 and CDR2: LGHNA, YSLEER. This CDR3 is CASSQDIRYEQYF. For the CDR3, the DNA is TGCGCCAGCAGCCAAGATATACGATACGAGCAGTACTTC.

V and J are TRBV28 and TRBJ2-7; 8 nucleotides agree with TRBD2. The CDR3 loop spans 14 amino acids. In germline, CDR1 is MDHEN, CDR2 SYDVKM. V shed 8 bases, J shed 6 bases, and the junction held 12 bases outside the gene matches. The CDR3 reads CASAFPQRGSEQYF. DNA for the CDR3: TGTGCCAGCGCTTTCCCACAGCGGGGGAGCGAGCAGTACTTC.

CDR3 sequence (DNA): TGTGCCAGCAAGGGGGCCAGAGGGGGCAATCAGCCCCAGCATTTT. Its translation is CASKGARGGNQPQHF. The V call is TRBV2, the J call TRBJ1-5; 7 bases fit TRBD1. V was clipped by 7 bases and J by 2 bases; unmatched bases: 8. This CDR3 is built from 15 residues. Germline CDR1 is SNHLY and CDR2 is FYNNEI.

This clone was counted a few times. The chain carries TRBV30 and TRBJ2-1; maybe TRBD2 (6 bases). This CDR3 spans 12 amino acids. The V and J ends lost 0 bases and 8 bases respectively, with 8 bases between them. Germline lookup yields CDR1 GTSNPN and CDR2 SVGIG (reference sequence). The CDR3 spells CAWSVPGDEQFF. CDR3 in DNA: TGTGCCTGGAGTGTACCGGGGGATGAGCAGTTCTTC.

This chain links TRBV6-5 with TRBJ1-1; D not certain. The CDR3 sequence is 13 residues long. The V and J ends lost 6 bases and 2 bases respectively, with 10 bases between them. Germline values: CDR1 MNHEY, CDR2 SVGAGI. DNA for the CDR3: TGTGCCAGCAGCCAGGTTATCAACACTGAAGCTTTCTTT. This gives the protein CASSQVINTEAFF.

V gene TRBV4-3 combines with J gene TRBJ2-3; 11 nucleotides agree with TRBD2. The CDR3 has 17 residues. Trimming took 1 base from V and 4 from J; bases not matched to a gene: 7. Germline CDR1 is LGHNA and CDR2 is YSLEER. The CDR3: CASSQGGALAGADTQYF. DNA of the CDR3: TGCGCCAGCAGCCAAGGAGGGGCACTAGCGGGGGCAGATACGCAGTATTTT.

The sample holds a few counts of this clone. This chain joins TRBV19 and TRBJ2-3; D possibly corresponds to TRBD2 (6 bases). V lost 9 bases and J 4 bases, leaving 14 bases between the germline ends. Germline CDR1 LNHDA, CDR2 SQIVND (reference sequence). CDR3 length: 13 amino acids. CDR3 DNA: TGTGCCAGCCGGGCGGGGTTGGCAGATACGCAGTATTTT. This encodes CASRAGLADTQYF.

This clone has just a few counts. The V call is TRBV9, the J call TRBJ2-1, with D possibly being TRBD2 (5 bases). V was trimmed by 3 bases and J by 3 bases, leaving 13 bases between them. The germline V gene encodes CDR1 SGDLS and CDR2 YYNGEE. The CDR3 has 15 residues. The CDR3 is CASSGMVGSYNEQFF. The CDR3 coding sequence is TGTGCCAGCAGCGGGATGGTGGGGAGCTACAATGAGCAGTTCTTC.

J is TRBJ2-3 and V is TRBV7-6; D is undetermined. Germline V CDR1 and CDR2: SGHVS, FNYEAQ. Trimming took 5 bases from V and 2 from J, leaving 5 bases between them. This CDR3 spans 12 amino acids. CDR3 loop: CASSEITDTQYF. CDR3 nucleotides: TGTGCCAGCAGCGAGATCACAGATACGCAGTATTTT.